Listed below are T cell receptor beta chains from one sample, sequenced in a study of blood T cells in healthy people across ages. A single record per CDR3 protein comes from TCRdb applying MiXCR to the 5' RACE reads. Among 600,000 to 1,000,000 distinct CDR3 sequences, just under 25% were seen once, and the ten largest hold roughly 3.5%. In addition, the sample was reused for a study of T cells of mothers and their children.

The source material was blood. Every receptor here comes from a boy aged 5 to 17 in good health. Both conserved end residues are part of each CDR3. The order of the fields is D gene, clone size, V gene, J gene, CDR3 protein, CDR3 DNA. D genes are given only for firm matches. Only part of the rows carry a size: once, few, many, or a class if the clone is expanded.

-	-	TRBV12-5	TRBJ1-2	CASGWTVYGYTF	TGTGCTAGTGGGTGGACAGTCTATGGCTACACCTTC
-	once	TRBV20-1	TRBJ2-6	CSARDGRFSGADVLTF	TGCAGTGCTAGAGATGGGAGGTTCTCTGGGGCCGACGTCCTGACTTTC
-	few	TRBV28	TRBJ1-5	CASSLAGFDGNQPQHF	TGTGCCAGCAGTTTAGCAGGTTTCGATGGCAATCAGCCCCAGCATTTT
TRBD1	-	TRBV29-1	TRBJ2-2	CSVERGPAGELFF	TGCAGCGTTGAAAGGGGGCCGGCCGGGGAGCTGTTTTTT
TRBD2	-	TRBV25-1	TRBJ2-1	CASSETLGTSGRNEQFF	TGTGCCAGCAGTGAGACTTTGGGGACTAGCGGGAGAAATGAGCAGTTCTTC
TRBD2	-	TRBV20-1	TRBJ2-7	CSARDLGTSGTYEQYF	TGCAGTGCTAGAGATCTCGGGACTAGCGGGACCTACGAGCAGTACTTC
TRBD1	few	TRBV10-3	TRBJ1-6	CAIRQGVNSPLHF	TGTGCCATCAGGCAGGGGGTAAATTCACCCCTCCACTTT
-	-	TRBV11-2	TRBJ2-4	CASSPDLLVQYF	TGTGCCAGCAGCCCGGACTTGTTAGTTCAGTACTTC
TRBD2	-	TRBV4-3	TRBJ2-1	CASSPWGLAGNEQFF	TGCGCCAGCAGCCCCTGGGGACTAGCGGGAAATGAGCAGTTCTTC
-	few	TRBV20-1	TRBJ1-2	CSALKRGGGTYGYTF	TGCAGTGCTCTGAAGAGGGGAGGGGGAACCTATGGCTACACCTTC
-	-	TRBV6-6	TRBJ2-5	CASSWEGALEQYF	TGTGCCAGCAGTTGGGAAGGGGCCCTGGAGCAGTACTTC
-	-	TRBV7-2	TRBJ2-5	CASSFRQQETQYF	TGTGCCAGCAGCTTTCGACAGCAAGAGACCCAGTACTTC
TRBD2	-	TRBV4-3	TRBJ2-3	CASSQELRTSGMADTQYF	TGCGCCAGCAGCCAAGAGCTACGGACTAGCGGGATGGCAGATACGCAGTATTTT